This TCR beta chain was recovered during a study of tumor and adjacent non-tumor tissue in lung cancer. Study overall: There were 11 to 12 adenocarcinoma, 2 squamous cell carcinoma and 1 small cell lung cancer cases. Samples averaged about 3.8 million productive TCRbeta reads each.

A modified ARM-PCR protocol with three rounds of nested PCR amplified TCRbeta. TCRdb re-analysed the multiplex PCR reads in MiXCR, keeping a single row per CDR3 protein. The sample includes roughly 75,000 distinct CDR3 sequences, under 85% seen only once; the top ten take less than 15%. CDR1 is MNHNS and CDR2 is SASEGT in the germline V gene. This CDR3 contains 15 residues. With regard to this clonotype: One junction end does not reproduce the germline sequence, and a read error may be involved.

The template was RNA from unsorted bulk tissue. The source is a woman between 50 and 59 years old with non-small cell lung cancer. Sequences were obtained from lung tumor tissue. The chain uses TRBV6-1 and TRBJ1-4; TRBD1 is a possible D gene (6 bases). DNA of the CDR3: TGTGACAGCAAGGGGACAATCGGATCGGGTGAAAAACTGTTTTTT. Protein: CDSKGTIGSGEKLFF.